These 14 T cell receptor beta chains share one sample of origin, sequenced in a study of identical twins. A single record per CDR3 protein comes from TCRdb applying MiXCR to the 5' RACE reads. The sample consists of fewer than 650,000 distinct CDR3 sequences, just over 7% of them appearing once. The sample was also linked to a second study, of yellow fever vaccine responses in identical twins.

Sequenced sample: PBMCs. The receptors were gathered from a woman under 30 in good health.

This clonotype was detected only a few times. This rearrangement joins TRBV7-6 to TRBJ2-7, with TRBD1 matching over 8 bases. This CDR3 region has 16 residues. The germline gives CDR1 SGHVS, CDR2 FNYEAQ. Losses at the gene ends were 1 base for V and 3 bases for J; bases not matched to a gene: 8. The CDR3 DNA follows: TGTGCCAGCAGCTTAGACCCGGGACAGGAGAGCTACGAGCAGTACGTC. Translated, it gives CASSLDPGQESYEQYV.

There are many counts of this clonotype. The rearrangement links TRBV3-1 to TRBJ2-1; 8 nucleotides line up with TRBD1. Unmatched junction bases numbered 13, after V lost 0 bases and J lost 0 bases. In germline, CDR1 is LGHDT, CDR2 YNNKEL (reference sequence). This CDR3 is 20 amino acids long. DNA for the CDR3: TGTGCCAGCAGCCAAGAGTCAGCTTGGGACAGGTCGAGCTCCTACAATGAGCAGTTCTTC. Protein sequence: CASSQESAWDRSSSYNEQFF.

This clonotype was observed at least ten times. CDR3 bases: TGTGCCAGCAGTGAAGAGACTAGCGGGAGCTATGAGCAGTTCTTC. Translating gives CASSEETSGSYEQFF. The J gene is TRBJ2-1, the V gene TRBV2; 12 bases fit TRBD2. Looked up from germline, CDR1 is SNHLY and CDR2 is FYNNEI. CDR3 length: 15 residues. Losses at the gene ends were 1 base for V and 8 bases for J; bases not matched to a gene: 3.

This clonotype was picked up a small number of times. The chain combines TRBV10-3 with TRBJ1-6; D uncertain. Germline V gives CDR1 ENHRY, CDR2 SYGVKD. This CDR3 contains 17 residues. Trimming took off 1 base at V and 7 bases at J, with 17 bases between the two ends. CDR3 DNA sequence: TGTGCCATCAGTGAGTTCGGGGAAGGTGCTAACAATTCACCCCTCCACTTT. Encoded protein: CAISEFGEGANNSPLHF.

The chain is built from TRBV10-3 and TRBJ2-1, with 8 bases lining up with TRBD2. Per the germline V gene, CDR1 is ENHRY and CDR2 is SYGVKD. The CDR3 loop spans 14 amino acids. V shed 2 bases, J shed 5 bases, and the junction held 2 bases outside the gene matches. The CDR3 DNA reads TGTGCCATCAGTGAGCGGACTAGCCACAATGAGCAGTTCTTC. Protein product: CAISERTSHNEQFF.

This clonotype has a count of ten or more. The chain employs TRBV21-1 and TRBJ2-7; no check of the table's D call, TRBD1, against the DNA was made. TRBV21-1 is a pseudogene segment. The CDR3 has 14 amino acids. Written as DNA, the CDR3 is TGTGCCAGCAGCAAAGGGGTAAGGCACCCCCAGGCGTACTTC. Residues: CASSKGVRHPQAYF.

This clonotype was counted at least ten times. CDR3 protein: CASSTQQGWSQPQHF. For the CDR3, the DNA is TGTGCCAGCAGTACGCAACAGGGTTGGAGTCAGCCCCAGCATTTT. This chain uses TRBV28 with TRBJ1-5, with D perhaps matching TRBD1 (6 bases). Deletions cut 5 bases from V and 6 bases from J, with 17 bases between. The CDR3 totals 15 residues. In germline, CDR1 is MDHEN, CDR2 SYDVKM.

This clonotype was counted at least ten times. The V call is TRBV3-1, the J call TRBJ2-5; a weak D match, TRBD2 (5 bases). The CDR3 contains 15 residues. V lost 5 bases and J lost 1, with 14 bases in between. CDR1 and CDR2 from the germline V gene are LGHDT and YNNKEL (reference sequence). CDR3 DNA sequence: TGTGCCAGCAGCTTGCTAGGAGGAGCCCAAGAGACCCAGTACTTC. This encodes CASSLLGGAQETQYF.

The chain has TRBV7-2 and TRBJ2-4, with TRBD1 as a possible D gene (6 bases). V lost 2 bases to trimming and J lost 8 bases, with 16 bases between them. The CDR3 runs to 15 residues. Germline V gene sequence: CDR1 SGHTA, CDR2 FQGNSA. The CDR3 sequence: CASSLQGISSDIQYF. The CDR3 DNA reads TGTGCCAGCAGCTTACAGGGGATCTCCTCGGACATTCAGTACTTC.

Turning to this clonotype: Likely a read error: the CDR3 ends without its conserved phenylalanine or tryptophan. The V call is TRBV27, the J call TRBJ2-6; 11 nucleotides agree with TRBD1. Germline CDR1 MNHEY, CDR2 SMNVEV (reference sequence). J gave up 2 bases and V 5 bases, and 5 bases lay outside the gene matches. CDR3 length equals 17 residues. In DNA, the CDR3 is TGTGCCAGCAGTCCCGGGACAGGGGGGGCTGGGGCCAACGTCCTGACTCTC. It is translated as CASSPGTGGAGANVLTL.

This clonotype was observed a handful of times. The chain carries TRBV7-6 and TRBJ2-3; the match to TRBD2 covers 13 bases. Germline trimming cut 5 bases from V and 4 bases from J; bases unmatched to any gene: 9. Germline V gene lookup returns CDR1 SGHVS and CDR2 FNYEAQ. CDR3 length: 17 residues. CDR3: CASSNPTSGGLPDTQYF. As DNA, the CDR3 is TGTGCCAGCAGCAATCCGACTAGCGGGGGGCTTCCAGATACGCAGTATTTT.

This clonotype was observed a handful of times. The V call is TRBV28, the J call TRBJ2-3, with 8 bases aligning to TRBD2. The CDR3 runs 15 residues. V gave up 8 bases and J gave up 1 base; unmatched junction bases: 8. Per germline, CDR1 MDHEN and CDR2 SYDVKM. CDR3 nucleotides: TGTGCCAGCCGGGGGGGGGGGATTGGCACAGATACGCAGTATTTT. Translation gives CASRGGGIGTDTQYF.

At least ten counts were recorded for this clonotype. The chain is built from TRBV12-3 or TRBV12-4 and TRBJ2-3; D uncertain. V gave up 7 bases and J gave up 0 bases, with 5 bases separating them. This CDR3 is built from 12 residues. In nucleotides, the CDR3 is TGTGCCAGCACCACTAGCACAGATACGCAGTATTTT. Translating gives CASTTSTDTQYF.

Remarks on this clonotype: The junction and the germline gene differ at one end; a read error may be behind it. The rearrangement uses TRBV5-1 and TRBJ2-3; TRBD1 matches at 8 bases. The CDR3 spans 17 residues. Germline V CDR1 and CDR2: SGHRS, YFSETQ. The CDR3 loop reads CASSLAQAGGFPDMQYF. The CDR3 DNA sequence: TGCGCCAGCAGCTTGGCCCAGGCAGGGGGCTTTCCAGATATGCAGTATTTT.